The 20 T cell receptor beta chains listed next were all sequenced from one sample in a study of T cells in pancreatic ductal adenocarcinoma. The selected patients with pancreatic ductal adenocarcinoma had surgery but no neoadjuvant therapy. TCRdb's copy holds only in-frame clones and misses some; the assay was immunoSEQ multiplex PCR. Among roughly 100,000 clones listed, over 90% were seen once. Sequenced: PBMCs. The receptor source for this set is a human donor with pancreatic ductal adenocarcinoma.

This rearrangement joins TRBV5-6 to TRBJ1-3; D is possibly TRBD1 (6 bases). Germline CDR1 and CDR2: SGHDT and YYEEEE. The CDR3 consists of 15 residues. Trimming pared 6 bases from V and 1 base from J, leaving 14 bases between. The CDR3 loop is CASNSGHRSGNTIYF. Written as DNA, the CDR3 is TGTGCCAGCAACTCGGGACATCGGTCTGGAAACACCATATATTTT.

This chain's CDR3 is CASSSSGYEQYF. The DNA of the CDR3 is TGTGCCAGCAGTTCAAGCGGCTACGAGCAGTACTTC. The chain carries TRBV27 and TRBJ2-7; a possible D gene is TRBD2 (5 bases). The CDR3 runs 12 residues. In germline, CDR1 is MNHEY, CDR2 SMNVEV (reference sequence). V lost 4 bases and J 3 bases, leaving 7 bases between the germline ends.

The chain combines TRBV15 with TRBJ1-5; D not certain. This CDR3 is 15 amino acids long. V lost 5 bases, J lost 8 bases, and 19 bases lay in between. Germline CDR1 LNHNV, CDR2 YYDKDF (reference sequence). CDR3 region: CATSGVEGARKPQHF. Here the CDR3 DNA reads TGTGCCACCAGCGGAGTTGAGGGTGCAAGAAAGCCCCAGCATTTT.

This clone was recorded a few times. This rearrangement joins TRBV2 to TRBJ1-5; 8 nucleotides align to TRBD1. Germline loops: CDR1 SNHLY, CDR2 FYNNEI. CDR3 length equals 14 residues. The V and J ends lost 7 bases and 7 bases, in that order; junction bases with no gene match: 9. The CDR3 nucleotides read TGTGCCAGCACCAGAACTGACAGGGGACAGCCCCAGCATTTT. Amino acids: CASTRTDRGQPQHF.

This sequence joins TRBV6-5 and TRBJ2-7, with D uncertain. The V end was cut by 4 bases, the J end by 7 bases, with 14 bases between. Per the germline V gene, CDR1 is MNHEY and CDR2 is SVGAGI. This CDR3 is built from 13 residues. CDR3 coding DNA: TGTGCCAGCAGTTCCACGAACGACTTGGAGCAGTACTTC. Protein: CASSSTNDLEQYF.

The chain uses TRBV6-5 and TRBJ2-7; the D is unclear. Trimming left V 2 bases short and J 2 bases short, with 10 bases between. There are 14 residues in the CDR3. Germline V gene sequence: CDR1 MNHEY, CDR2 SVGAGI. The CDR3, as DNA: TGTGCCAGCAGTTACGCTACCGAGGCCTACGAGCAGTACTTC. As protein: CASSYATEAYEQYF.

This chain connects TRBV27 to TRBJ1-2; 9 bases align to TRBD1. Germline V gene lookup returns CDR1 MNHEY and CDR2 SMNVEV (reference sequence). With 3 bases clipped from V and 5 bases from J, the junction kept 10 bases outside the gene matches. The CDR3 extends over 16 amino acids. This CDR3 is CASSFADYRGLYGYTF. The CDR3 DNA reads TGTGCCAGCAGTTTTGCCGATTACAGGGGGCTTTATGGCTACACCTTC.

This chain joins TRBV28 and TRBJ2-3; a possible D gene is TRBD2 (5 bases). Trimming removed 6 bases at V and 5 bases at J, with 12 bases between. CDR1 MDHEN and CDR2 SYDVKM come from the germline V gene. The CDR3 spans 13 residues. The CDR3 DNA reads TGTGCCAGCAGCGTCGAGGGATTAGATACGCAGTATTTT. Translated, it gives CASSVEGLDTQYF.

V is TRBV11-2 and J is TRBJ2-1, with D unresolved. CDR1 and CDR2 from the germline V gene are SGHAT and FQNNGV. V lost 5 bases to trimming and J lost 9 bases, with 17 bases between them. This CDR3 has 14 amino acids. DNA of the CDR3: TGTGCCAGCAGCCCCCGTTCCGTTTTCGTTGAGCAGTTCTTC. As protein: CASSPRSVFVEQFF.

The V gene is TRBV29-1, the J gene TRBJ2-1, with a tentative D call TRBD2 (6 bases). CDR1 SQVTM and CDR2 ANQGSEA come from the germline V gene. CDR3 size: 13 residues. The V end lost 5 bases, the J end lost 3 bases, and 11 bases lay between the germline ends. CDR3: CSVWGDLYNEQFF. The CDR3 nucleotides are TGCAGCGTTTGGGGGGATCTCTACAATGAGCAGTTCTTC.

The CDR3: CASSQRQGGNQPQHF. The DNA for the CDR3 is TGTGCCAGCAGTCAGAGACAGGGTGGTAATCAGCCCCAGCATTTT. V gene TRBV28 combines with J gene TRBJ1-5; 7 bases map to TRBD1. Germline-derived CDR1 and CDR2 are MDHEN and SYDVKM. CDR3 size: 15 residues. The ends lost 5 bases at V and 4 bases at J; junction bases unmatched: 8.

This clone is a singleton in its sample. V usage is TRBV29-1 and J usage is TRBJ2-1; D might be TRBD2 (6 bases). Germline V gives CDR1 SQVTM, CDR2 ANQGSEA. This CDR3 has 12 amino acids. The V and J ends lost 6 bases and 9 bases respectively, with 15 bases between them. This CDR3 is CSVFAPGSEQFF. The CDR3 nucleotides are TGCAGCGTCTTCGCGCCCGGGAGTGAGCAGTTCTTC.

The CDR3 DNA sequence: TGTGCCAGCAGCCCCCGAACAGCAGGAAGCTCCTACGAGCAGTACTTC. This encodes CASSPRTAGSSYEQYF. V and J are TRBV7-8 and TRBJ2-7, with D unresolved. Germline V gives CDR1 SGHVS, CDR2 FQNEAQ. Trimming removed 5 bases from V and 0 bases from J, with 17 bases in between. The CDR3 has 16 amino acids.

This chain joins TRBV19 and TRBJ1-2, with 8 bases that match TRBD1. Trimming took 5 bases from V and 3 from J; bases not matched to a gene: 11. CDR3 length: 16 residues. Germline CDR1 is LNHDA and CDR2 is SQIVND (reference sequence). CDR3 in DNA: TGTGCCAGTAGTGGAAGAAACAGGGGGATAGACTATGGCTACACCTTC. Its protein is CASSGRNRGIDYGYTF.

The J gene is TRBJ2-7, the V gene TRBV2, with 9 bases aligning to TRBD1. CDR1 is SNHLY, CDR2 FYNNEI, per germline. The CDR3 totals 12 residues. The V gene end was trimmed by 8 bases and the J gene end by 3 bases; junction bases not matched to a gene: 2. CDR3 in amino acids: CASGGQGYEQYF. The CDR3 nucleotides read TGTGCCAGCGGGGGACAGGGCTACGAGCAGTACTTC.

This rearrangement joins TRBV5-6 to TRBJ2-7; 9 positions match TRBD1. The V gene's germline CDR1 is SGHDT and CDR2 YYEEEE. Germline trimming cut 4 bases from V and 3 bases from J; bases unmatched to any gene: 5. This CDR3 comprises 14 residues. The CDR3 nucleotides are TGTGCCAGCAGCCTCTGGGACAGGGACTACGAGCAGTACTTC. The encoded protein is CASSLWDRDYEQYF.

The rearrangement links TRBV28 to TRBJ2-7; 7 bases are a match to TRBD2. Germline lookup yields CDR1 MDHEN and CDR2 SYDVKM. The CDR3 consists of 14 residues. V shed 3 bases and J 1 base; nucleotides not matched to a gene: 3. The CDR3 loop reads CASSFSGPSYEQYF. CDR3 DNA sequence: TGTGCCAGCAGTTTTAGCGGGCCTTCCTACGAGCAGTACTTC.

This chain links TRBV7-3 with TRBJ2-7; 7 nucleotides align to TRBD2. The CDR3 runs 13 residues. Trimming took 3 bases from V and 4 from J; bases not matched to a gene: 3. CDR1 is SGHTA and CDR2 is FQGTGA in the germline V gene. The CDR3 DNA sequence: TGTGCCAGCAGCTTGGGGCGGGAGTACGAGCAGTACTTC. Amino acids: CASSLGREYEQYF.

This rearrangement joins TRBV6-6 to TRBJ2-1; D possibly corresponds to TRBD2 (6 bases). The V end lost 5 bases, the J end lost 3 bases, and 8 bases lay between the germline ends. This CDR3 is built from 13 residues. Germline V gene sequence: CDR1 MNHNY, CDR2 SVGAGI (reference sequence). Here the CDR3 DNA reads TGTGCCAGCAGTAGGGAGGACTACAATGAGCAGTTCTTC. It is translated as CASSREDYNEQFF.

This chain joins TRBV6-9 and TRBJ2-3; 7 nucleotides agree with TRBD1. Germline V CDR1 and CDR2: MNHGY, SVAAGI. The CDR3 length is 14 residues. With V trimmed by 7 bases and J by 2 bases, 6 bases remained unmatched. The CDR3 coding sequence is TGTGCCAGCACCAGGGACAGAGACACAGATACGCAGTATTTT. Its protein product is CASTRDRDTDTQYF.